This section outlines one T cell receptor (beta chain) sequence together with its context. In this sample, this clone turned up once. What antigen it recognizes has not been identified. No clone much larger than this one lies a single base away; base qualities are absent. One collaborating source in Seattle enrolled patients while the patients were actively infected and followed the patients over time throughout the course of disease. Whole blood was collected in K2EDTA tubes by collaborating institutions according to the institutions' own protocols. For TCRbeta analysis, collaborators shipped samples in one of three forms: frozen whole blood, isolated PBMCs, or DNA extracted from either of those sample types. TCRbeta CDR3 regions were amplified from genomic DNA using the immunoSEQ Assay, a bias-controlled multiplex PCR. As for the authors' bioinformatics: The number of nucleated cells in each sample was estimated from the amplification of reference gene primers within the assay. Sequence reads were collapsed and filtered to measure the absolute abundance of every unique TCRbeta CDR3 rearrangement. For each sample, productive Simpson clonality was calculated as the square root of Simpson's diversity index across productive rearrangements. The clones in this table, taken by TCRdb from immuneACCESS, are in-frame only. Not every clone is retained; where verified, under half of the shortfall comes from an unresolved V gene, and the cause of the rest is unknown. Clone size and the V and J calls come from that table; the DNA yielded D and trimming. For this sample the table gives about 440,000 clones, of which approximately 88% were detected only once. The ten top clones hold around 13% of the sample.

The junction carries 16 bases between V and J, which are trimmed by 4 bases and 2 bases respectively. The CDR3 contains 16 residues, cysteine and phenylalanine counted. Of all the DNA, just the CDR3 is kept, 48 bases in frame from base 1. Via the germline V gene (reference sequence), CDR1 is SGHKS and CDR2 YYEKEE. This specimen belongs to a study of blood T cell repertoires in COVID-19 (dated by TCRdb to the early 2020s). For context, the study as a whole: The collaborator samples originated in the United States, Italy and Spain and spanned the acute and convalescent phases of COVID-19. The material from the prospective study consisted of cDNA or gDNA derived from T cells, B-cell-depleted T cells, or PBMCs. Subjects who had been exposed to COVID-19, were actively infected with it, or had recovered from it provided the deeply sampled blood TCRbeta repertoires that made up the dataset. The repertoires were released in a freely available public database intended as a resource for research on the immune response to SARS-CoV-2. Samples came from the ongoing ImmuneRACE study (first 160 participants) plus 1,254 subjects from 6 global collaborators. The sample metadata nearly always contained a de-identified subject ID, COVID-19 status, age in years and sex. Where available, HLA class I and class II types were taken from metadata supplied by the sample provider and were not determined by assay-based typing. What the work shows at the level of the full study, not this receptor alone: How much clinical and demographic metadata was included differed by source and by participant, and the metadata was provided uncurated.

The sequence joins TRBV5-5 to TRBJ1-5; no D gene is confidently identified. The sequence was obtained from a woman in her forties or fifties with COVID-19, enrolled during active disease. The sequencing input was peripheral blood. The DNA sequence follows: TGTGCCAGCAGCCCCACCGGAGGGTTCGGCAATCAGCCCCAGCATTTT. This gives the protein CASSPTGGFGNQPQHF.